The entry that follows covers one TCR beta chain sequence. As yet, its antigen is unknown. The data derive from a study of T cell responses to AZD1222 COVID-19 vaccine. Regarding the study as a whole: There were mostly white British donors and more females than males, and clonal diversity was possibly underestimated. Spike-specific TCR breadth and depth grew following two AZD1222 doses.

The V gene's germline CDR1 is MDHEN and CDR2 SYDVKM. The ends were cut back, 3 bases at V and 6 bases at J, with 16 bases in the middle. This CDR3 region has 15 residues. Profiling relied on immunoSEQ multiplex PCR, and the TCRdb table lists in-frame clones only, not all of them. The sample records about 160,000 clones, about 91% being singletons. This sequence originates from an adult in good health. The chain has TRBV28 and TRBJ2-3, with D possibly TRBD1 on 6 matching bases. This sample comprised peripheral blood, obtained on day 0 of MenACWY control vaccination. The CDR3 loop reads CASSFGRAGDDTQYF. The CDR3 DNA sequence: TGTGCCAGCAGTTTCGGAAGGGCAGGGGATGATACGCAGTATTTT.